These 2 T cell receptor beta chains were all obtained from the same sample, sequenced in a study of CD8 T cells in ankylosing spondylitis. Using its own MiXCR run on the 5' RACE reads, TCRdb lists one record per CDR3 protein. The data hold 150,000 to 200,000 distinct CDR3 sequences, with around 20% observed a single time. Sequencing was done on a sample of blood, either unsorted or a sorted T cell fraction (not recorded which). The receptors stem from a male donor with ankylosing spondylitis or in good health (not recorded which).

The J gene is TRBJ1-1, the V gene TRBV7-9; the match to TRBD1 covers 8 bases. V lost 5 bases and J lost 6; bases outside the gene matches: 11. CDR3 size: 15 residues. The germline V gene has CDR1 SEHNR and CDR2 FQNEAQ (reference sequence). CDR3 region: CASSPRTGWSAEAFF. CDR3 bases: TGTGCCAGCAGCCCAAGGACAGGGTGGAGTGCTGAAGCTTTCTTT.

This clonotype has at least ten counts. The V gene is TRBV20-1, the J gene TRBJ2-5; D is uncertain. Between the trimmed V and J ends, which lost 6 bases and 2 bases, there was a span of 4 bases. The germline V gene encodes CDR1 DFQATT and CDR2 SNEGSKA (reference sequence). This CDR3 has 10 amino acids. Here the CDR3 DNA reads TGCAGTGCCTTACAAGAGACCCAGTACTTC. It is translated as CSALQETQYF.